These T cell receptor beta chains were read from a single sample in a study of blood T cell repertoires in COVID-19. The assay was immunoSEQ multiplex PCR, and TCRdb's table has in-frame clones only and misses some. Here the sample spans around 230,000 clones, roughly 88% being singletons. The sample consisted of PBMCs or T cells enriched from blood (not recorded which). These receptors were obtained from a middle-aged woman with acute COVID-19. CDR3s include the opening cysteine and the closing phenylalanine or tryptophan. D genes are given only for firm matches.

v_call,d_call,cdr3_aa
TRBV7-8,.,CASSFYPGDDQPQHF
TRBV12-3/TRBV12-4,.,CASSFKSDGRAFF
TRBV5-1,.,CASSLRAGTNTLMNTEAFF
TRBV5-8,TRBD1,CASSLGTGSYNEQFF
TRBV7-8,TRBD2,CASSLRLAMRQETQYF
TRBV7-7,TRBD2,CASSYGGSRETQYF
TRBV5-5,.,CASTSFEEDRPWSRNYEQYF
TRBV7-9,.,CASTKGGSRYGYTF
TRBV3-1/TRBV3-2,.,CASSSGGESYGYTF
TRBV5-1,TRBD2,CASSPGLAGGALTGELFF
TRBV3-1/TRBV3-2,.,CASSQVRVRETQYF
TRBV29-1,.,CSVFDSRSGYTF
TRBV5-1,TRBD1,CASSGTGGGPLGAEAFF
TRBV6-2/TRBV6-3,.,CASSSYPGELFF
TRBV7-8,.,CASSPSRTAETQYF
TRBV6-5,.,CASSRDGGGQPQHF
TRBV7-9,TRBD1,CASSPTGGGNYGYTF
TRBV7-9,TRBD1,CASSLLGDRVNYGYTF
TRBV3-1/TRBV3-2,TRBD1,CASSRNDRGNYGYTF
TRBV7-2,.,CASSLVQGYTEAFF
TRBV19,.,CASSTGAGNTIYF
TRBV30,TRBD1,CAWSVGQGDEAFF
TRBV4-3,TRBD2,CASSQGRGGWDIQYF
TRBV7-2,TRBD2,CASSRGPSGGGTGELFF
TRBV6-5,TRBD1,CASSWTGGVQPQHF
TRBV27,.,CASSLRDFTGELFF
TRBV9,TRBD2,CASSSPTAGARETQYF
TRBV5-6,TRBD1,CASSKTGGILPQHF
TRBV5-1,TRBD1,CASSFTWTGNGNTIYF
TRBV10-2,.,CASITTEDGYGYTF
TRBV27,TRBD2,CASSLGAGVTGELFF
TRBV7-2,TRBD1,CASSFRQGSQPQHF
TRBV7-2,.,CASSLGGRGPYPGGYTF